These 30 T cell receptor beta chains share one sample of origin, sequenced in a study of a mutant IDH1 vaccine in newly diagnosed glioma (dated by TCRdb to about 2021). The time point label corresponds to: baseline, week 1 (first vaccination visit). Interpreted using the paper, the treatment or condition label stands for: pre-vaccination baseline after standard-of-care therapy. Receptors were amplified or captured by the immunoSEQ multiplex PCR assay. Not all clones reach the TCRdb copy of this immuneACCESS table, which keeps in-frame sequences only. Checked studies attribute under half of the gap to unresolved V genes and leave the rest unexplained. The sample table holds some 38,000 clones, of which 60% to 80% were seen once. About 9.1% of the sample comes from the top ten. The sample consisted of PBMCs, taken from a glioma patient treated with radiotherapy, temozolomide or both. These receptors originate from a man aged 40-49 years with glioma. Some clones in this sample may be carry-over from other donors' samples.

This clone has a single count. At one end, the junction sequence differs from germline, possibly due to a read error. V and J are TRBV6-1 and TRBJ2-5; tentatively, D is TRBD1 (6 bases). The CDR3 sequence is 19 residues long. Germline CDR1 reads MNHNS; CDR2 reads SASEGT. The CDR3 nucleotides read TGTGCCGGCAGTGAAGAGGACAGATTCTCTCGCCCTTACCGAGAGACCCAGTACTTC. Amino acids: CAGSEEDRFSRPYRETQYF.

V gene TRBV7-2 combines with J gene TRBJ2-2, with no clear D. CDR3 size: 13 residues. The V end lost 5 bases, the J end lost 7 bases, and 11 bases lay between the germline ends. CDR1 and CDR2 (germline): SGHTA, FQGNSA. CDR3 sequence (DNA): TGTGCCAGCAGCCACGCGAGACTCGGGGAGCTGTTTTTT. As protein: CASSHARLGELFF. The whole variable domain, filled in from reference TRBV7-2 and TRBJ2-2, reads GAGVSQSPSNKVTEKGKDVELRCDPISGHTALYWYRQSLGQGLEFLIYFQGNSAPDKSGLPSDRFSAERTGGSVSTLTIQRTQQEDSAVYLCASSHARLGELFFGEGSRLTVL.

The rearrangement uses TRBV30 and TRBJ1-3; D is ambiguous. Trimming removed 5 bases from V and 2 bases from J, with 13 bases in between. Germline V gene lookup returns CDR1 GTSNPN and CDR2 SVGIG (reference sequence). The CDR3 sequence is 14 residues long. DNA for the CDR3: TGTGCCTGGTCATCAGAGGTAACTGGAAACACCATATATTTT. As protein: CAWSSEVTGNTIYF. The variable domain in full, completed from reference TRBV30 and TRBJ1-3, reads SQTIHQWPATLVQPVGSPLSLECTVEGTSNPNLYWYRQAAGRGLQLLFYSVGIGQISSEVPQNLSASRPQDRQFILSSKKLLLSDSGFYLCAWSSEVTGNTIYFGEGSWLTVV.

This clone was detected once. The chain is built from TRBV5-1 and TRBJ2-2; unclear D gene. V was clipped by 4 bases and J by 5 bases, with 15 bases between them. This CDR3 is built from 15 residues. Germline V lookup: CDR1 SGHRS, CDR2 YFSETQ. CDR3 DNA: TGCGCCAGCAGCCTGGCGGCAACTCGGACCGGGGAGCTGTTTTTT. This gives the protein CASSLAATRTGELFF.

As for this clone: This sample also contains other DNA sequences that code for the same CDR3. The chain combines TRBV30 with TRBJ1-1; D call uncertain. The germline V gene has CDR1 GTSNPN and CDR2 SVGIG (reference sequence). The CDR3 spans 12 residues. Trimming took 4 bases from V and 0 from J, leaving 6 bases between them. CDR3 region: CAWTPLNTEAFF. CDR3 DNA: TGTGCCTGGACACCCCTGAACACTGAAGCTTTCTTT. The variable domain in full, with the rest retrieved from reference TRBV30 and TRBJ1-1, is SQTIHQWPATLVQPVGSPLSLECTVEGTSNPNLYWYRQAAGRGLQLLFYSVGIGQISSEVPQNLSASRPQDRQFILSSKKLLLSDSGFYLCAWTPLNTEAFFGQGTRLTVV.

This chain joins TRBV7-2 and TRBJ2-3; D gene unclear. Germline V gene lookup returns CDR1 SGHTA and CDR2 FQGNSA. V was shortened by 2 bases and J by 4 bases, with 4 bases between the two germline ends. The CDR3 contains 12 residues. The CDR3 nucleotides read TGTGCCAGCAGCTTAAGGGCAGATACGCAGTATTTT. It specifies CASSLRADTQYF. The whole variable domain, remainder taken from reference TRBV7-2 and TRBJ2-3, is GAGVSQSPSNKVTEKGKDVELRCDPISGHTALYWYRQSLGQGLEFLIYFQGNSAPDKSGLPSDRFSAERTGGSVSTLTIQRTQQEDSAVYLCASSLRADTQYFGPGTRLTVL.

This clone was detected once. The rearrangement links TRBV27 to TRBJ1-1; possible D gene TRBD1, 6 bases. Trimming left V 2 bases short and J 0 bases short, with 13 bases between. The CDR3 extends over 16 amino acids. The V gene's germline CDR1 is MNHEY and CDR2 SMNVEV (reference sequence). The CDR3 sequence: CASSLVVTGMNTEAFF. DNA for the CDR3: TGTGCCAGCAGTTTAGTAGTGACAGGAATGAACACTGAAGCTTTCTTT.

J is TRBJ2-1 and V is TRBV14, with a possible D match to TRBD2 (6 bases). Germline V gene sequence: CDR1 SGHDN, CDR2 FVKESK. CDR3 length: 17 amino acids. Trimming removed 3 bases at V and 2 bases at J, with 17 bases between. CDR3 sequence (DNA): TGTGCCAGCAGCCACCCTAGAGGAGGGAAGCCCTACAATGAGCAGTTCTTC. Amino acids: CASSHPRGGKPYNEQFF.

The chain is built from TRBV27 and TRBJ1-1; D perhaps matches TRBD1 (5 bases). Germline CDR1 is MNHEY and CDR2 is SMNVEV (reference sequence). The CDR3 loop spans 13 amino acids. Trimming left V 2 bases short and J 5 bases short, with 9 bases between. As DNA, the CDR3 is TGTGCCAGCAGTTTACAGGGTTGGACTGAAGCTTTCTTT. Protein product: CASSLQGWTEAFF.

This chain uses TRBV7-8 with TRBJ1-6; a weak D match, TRBD1 (5 bases). Trimming cost V 0 bases and J 5 bases, with 14 bases left between them. Per germline, CDR1 SGHVS and CDR2 FQNEAQ. The CDR3 contains 17 residues. The CDR3: CASSLARMAGNNSPLHF. CDR3 sequence (DNA): TGTGCCAGCAGCTTAGCGCGTATGGCAGGGAATAATTCACCCCTCCACTTT.

The rearrangement uses TRBV4-1 and TRBJ2-5, with a tentative D call TRBD2 (6 bases). The CDR3 spans 13 residues. CDR1 is MGHRA and CDR2 is YSYEKL in the germline V gene. Trimming left V 5 bases short and J 11 bases short, with 18 bases between. In nucleotides, the CDR3 is TGCGCCAGCAGCAAGGGGACGACGGGGGAGCAGTACTTC. This gives the protein CASSKGTTGEQYF.

The V and J genes are TRBV29-1 and TRBJ2-1; D is uncertain. CDR3 length equals 11 residues. Trimming took off 4 bases at V and 8 bases at J, with 9 bases between the two ends. Germline V gene data show CDR1 as SQVTM and CDR2 as ANQGSEA. This CDR3 is CSVAPQHEQFF. CDR3 bases: TGCAGCGTTGCCCCGCAGCATGAGCAGTTCTTC.

The chain links TRBV2 to TRBJ1-1; 9 nucleotides line up with TRBD1. This CDR3 is 13 amino acids long. V was pared by 10 bases and J by 4 bases, with 7 bases of the junction left unmatched. In germline, CDR1 is SNHLY, CDR2 FYNNEI. CDR3: CATKPGQGTEAFF. The CDR3 nucleotides are TGTGCCACAAAACCGGGACAGGGCACTGAAGCTTTCTTT.

The chain employs TRBV6-1 and TRBJ2-5; 8 bases agree with TRBD2. The germline V gene has CDR1 MNHNS and CDR2 SASEGT. J gave up 5 bases and V 2 bases, and 7 bases lay outside the gene matches. CDR3 size: 15 residues. The CDR3 reads CASSERSSGSETQYF. The CDR3 region has the DNA TGTGCCAGCAGTGAAAGGTCTAGCGGGTCTGAGACCCAGTACTTC.

This chain connects TRBV15 to TRBJ2-7, with 10 bases that match TRBD2. Germline V gene sequence: CDR1 LNHNV, CDR2 YYDKDF (reference sequence). The CDR3 is 17 amino acids. V shed 5 bases and J 3 bases; nucleotides not matched to a gene: 13. The CDR3: CATSPEGASGGFYEQYF. The DNA of the CDR3 is TGTGCCACCAGCCCCGAAGGGGCTAGCGGGGGCTTCTACGAGCAGTACTTC.

This rearrangement joins TRBV5-1 to TRBJ2-1, with a weak D call TRBD1 (6 bases). The CDR3 consists of 14 residues. The germline V gene encodes CDR1 SGHRS and CDR2 YFSETQ. With 5 bases removed from V and 3 bases from J, the gap between germline ends came to 12 bases. CDR3 bases: TGCGCCAGCAGTTCCGGGACAATCTACAATGAGCAGTTCTTC. This translates into CASSSGTIYNEQFF.

Of note for this clone: Its ends do not fully match the called genes, so a read error is possible. The genes are TRBV25-1 and TRBJ1-1; 7 nucleotides align to TRBD1. Germline V gene data show CDR1 as MGHDK and CDR2 as SYGVNS. This CDR3 spans 17 amino acids. The CDR3 region has the DNA TGTGCCAGCAGTGAATGGGGGACAGCCGACCTGAACGCTGAAGCTTTCTTT. Translation gives CASSEWGTADLNAEAFF.

The rearrangement joins TRBV10-3 to TRBJ1-2, with 9 bases aligning to TRBD1. The J segment lost 5 bases and the V segment lost 2 bases, leaving 9 bases of the junction unmatched. Germline V lookup: CDR1 ENHRY, CDR2 SYGVKD. The CDR3 has 16 amino acids. The CDR3 nucleotides read TGTGCCATCAGTGAGCTGGGACAGGGAAATAGGTATGGCTACACCTTC. It is translated as CAISELGQGNRYGYTF.

This clone was seen only a few times. V and J are TRBV5-6 and TRBJ2-7, with TRBD2 matching 7 bases. Germline V gene sequence: CDR1 SGHDT, CDR2 YYEEEE. This CDR3 region has 14 residues. J gave up 2 bases and V 4 bases, and 6 bases lay outside the gene matches. The CDR3 sequence is CASSPTSMPYEQYF. The DNA for the CDR3 is TGTGCCAGCAGCCCGACTAGCATGCCCTACGAGCAGTACTTC.

This chain joins TRBV28 and TRBJ1-2; no reliable D call. Germline CDR1 reads MDHEN; CDR2 reads SYDVKM. Trimming pared 6 bases from V and 10 bases from J, leaving 12 bases between. The CDR3 has 11 residues. In DNA form, the CDR3 reads TGTGCCAGCAGACGCGTCGGGATCTACACCTTC. Protein: CASRRVGIYTF.

The gene calls are TRBV19 and TRBJ1-6, with TRBD1 matching over 7 bases. V dropped 5 bases and J dropped 7; count of bases not matched to a gene: 5. Germline-derived CDR1 and CDR2 are LNHDA and SQIVND (reference sequence). This CDR3 has 14 residues. For the CDR3, the DNA is TGTGCCAGTAGTTTGGGACAGCAGAATTCACCCCTCCACTTT. It codes for CASSLGQQNSPLHF.

This clone came up once. This chain joins TRBV13 and TRBJ2-4; D is possibly TRBD2 (6 bases). This CDR3 contains 14 residues. Trimming removed 3 bases from V and 3 bases from J, with 9 bases in between. CDR1 PRHDT and CDR2 FYEKMQ come from the germline V gene (reference sequence). The CDR3 DNA follows: TGTGCCAGCAGCTTTGGAGGGCGCAAAAACATTCAGTACTTC. Residues: CASSFGGRKNIQYF.

This clone was picked up a small number of times. This chain links TRBV6-1 with TRBJ2-7, with D maybe TRBD1 (5 bases). V gave up 5 bases and J gave up 3 bases, with 8 bases separating them. Germline V gene data show CDR1 as MNHNS and CDR2 as SASEGT. CDR3 length: 12 residues. The CDR3 sequence: CASSPGFYEQYF. The CDR3 nucleotides are TGTGCCAGCAGTCCAGGGTTCTACGAGCAGTACTTC.

The rearrangement uses TRBV5-5 and TRBJ2-7; 8 positions match TRBD1. The CDR3 has 15 residues. The germline gives CDR1 SGHKS, CDR2 YYEKEE (reference sequence). V trimming: 4 bases; J trimming: 4 bases; junction bases outside the gene matches: 10. The chain's CDR3 is CASSPGRTGMYEQYF. The CDR3 DNA follows: TGTGCCAGCAGCCCGGGACGGACAGGGATGTACGAGCAGTACTTC.

This sequence joins TRBV10-2 and TRBJ2-1, with D uncertain. The germline V gene encodes CDR1 WSHSY and CDR2 SAAADI. The V end lost 3 bases, the J end lost 9 bases, and 12 bases lay between the germline ends. The CDR3 is 13 residues long. The CDR3 spells CASSDLGRLEQFF. In DNA, the CDR3 is TGCGCCAGCAGTGACCTAGGCCGGCTTGAGCAGTTCTTC.

V gene TRBV11-2 combines with J gene TRBJ1-2; 8 bases match TRBD1. V gave up 5 bases and J gave up 8 bases; unmatched junction bases: 10. This CDR3 contains 14 residues. Germline lookup yields CDR1 SGHAT and CDR2 FQNNGV. The CDR3 sequence: CASSPPLQGGGYTF. CDR3 nucleotide sequence: TGTGCCAGCAGCCCTCCCCTACAGGGGGGAGGCTACACCTTC.

This chain uses TRBV7-8 with TRBJ1-1; D remains unclear. Between the trimmed V and J ends, which lost 5 bases and 7 bases, there was a span of 11 bases. The CDR3 runs to 12 residues. CDR1 and CDR2 (germline): SGHVS, FQNEAQ. The DNA of the CDR3 is TGTGCCAGCAGCATCCGAGGGATTGAAGCTTTCTTT. This encodes CASSIRGIEAFF.

The genes are TRBV7-2 and TRBJ1-4; D uncertain. CDR1 and CDR2 (germline): SGHTA, FQGNSA. CDR3 length: 13 amino acids. Trimming cost V 10 bases and J 8 bases, with 17 bases left between them. CDR3 amino acids: CATSNREREKLFF. CDR3 coding DNA: TGTGCCACCTCGAATCGGGAACGCGAAAAACTGTTTTTT.

This sequence joins TRBV20-1 and TRBJ2-5, with 7 bases lining up with TRBD2. V lost 7 bases and J lost 4; bases outside the gene matches: 3. CDR1 is DFQATT and CDR2 is SNEGSKA in the germline V gene (reference sequence). The length of the CDR3 is 11 residues. The CDR3 is CSVGGVETQYF. The DNA of the CDR3 is TGCAGTGTGGGGGGGGTAGAGACCCAGTACTTC.

A single count supports this clone. The genes are TRBV19 and TRBJ2-2; D perhaps matches TRBD1 (6 bases). The CDR3 consists of 14 residues. Between the trimmed V and J ends, which lost 0 bases and 6 bases, there was a span of 8 bases. Germline CDR1 and CDR2: LNHDA and SQIVND (reference sequence). The CDR3 loop is CASSIDRGAGELFF. CDR3 nucleotide sequence: TGTGCCAGTAGTATAGACAGGGGTGCCGGGGAGCTGTTTTTT.